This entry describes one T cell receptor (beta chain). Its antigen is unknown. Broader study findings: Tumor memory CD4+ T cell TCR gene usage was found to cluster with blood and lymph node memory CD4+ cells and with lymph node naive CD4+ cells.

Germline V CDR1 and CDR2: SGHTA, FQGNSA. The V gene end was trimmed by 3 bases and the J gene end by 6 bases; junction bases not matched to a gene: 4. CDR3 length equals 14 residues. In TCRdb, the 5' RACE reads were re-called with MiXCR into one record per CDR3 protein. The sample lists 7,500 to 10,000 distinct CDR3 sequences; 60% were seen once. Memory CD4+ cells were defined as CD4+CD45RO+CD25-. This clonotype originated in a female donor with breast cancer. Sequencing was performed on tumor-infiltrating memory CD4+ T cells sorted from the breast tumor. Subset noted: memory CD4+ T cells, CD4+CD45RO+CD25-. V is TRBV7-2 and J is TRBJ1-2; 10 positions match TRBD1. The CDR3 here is CASSFGQGEDGYTF. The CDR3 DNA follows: TGTGCCAGCAGCTTTGGACAGGGGGAGGATGGCTACACCTTC.